The clone carrying this TCR beta chain appeared many times. Its antigen is not known. The data belong to a study of molecular identifiers for immune sequencing clone quantification. Study-wide results and caveats: Clones exceeding 20 RNA copies carried over 97% of effector molecules but under 1% of naive-cell molecules. Barcodes shared by identical TCR molecules could lead to underestimated sizes of highly expanded clones. Spiked Jurkat TCR RNA from one cell was reportedly detectable among some 1 million naive cells.

In TCRdb, the PCR reads were re-called with MiXCR into one record per CDR3 protein. The sample yields about 320,000 distinct CDR3 sequences, around a fifth seen once. The TCR sequence derives from a human donor in good health. Some libraries in this study had Jurkat cell RNA spiked in. Source material: naive CD8+ T cells from blood, with Jurkat cell RNA spiked in. Subset indicated: FACS-sorted CD8+CD4-CCR7+CD45RA+ naive T cells.

CDR3 sequence reads: CASSLASRGAETQYF. Here the CDR3 DNA reads TGTGCCAGCAGCTTAGCTTCGCGGGGGGCAGAGACCCAGTACTTC. The V gene is TRBV7-9, the J gene TRBJ2-5; 8 nucleotides line up with TRBD2. The CDR3 length is 15 residues. After removal of 0 bases from V and 4 bases from J, the junction contained 4 bases not matched to a gene. Germline loops: CDR1 SEHNR, CDR2 FQNEAQ (reference sequence).